The 23 T cell receptor beta chains below all came from one sample that was sequenced in a study of preoperative IRX-2 immunotherapy in early breast cancer. Described treatment: preoperative locoregional IRX-2 cytokine immunotherapy. Assay: immunoSEQ multiplex PCR; the TCRdb copy retains only in-frame clones and omits some. The sample has about 26,000 clones, around four fifths seen once. The sample here was lymph node tissue, taken after IRX-2 immunotherapy. These receptors were collected from a human donor with breast cancer.

This chain connects TRBV19 to TRBJ2-1, with 7 nucleotides matching TRBD1. In germline, CDR1 is LNHDA, CDR2 SQIVND (reference sequence). V shed 1 base, J shed 4 bases, and the junction held 4 bases outside the gene matches. CDR3 length equals 15 residues. The CDR3 nucleotides read TGTGCCAGTAGTATAGTGTACAGGGGTTACAATGAGCAGTTCTTC. Residues: CASSIVYRGYNEQFF.

V and J are TRBV19 and TRBJ1-6, with 9 bases matching TRBD1. Germline trimming cut 4 bases from V and 9 bases from J; bases unmatched to any gene: 4. The V gene's germline CDR1 is LNHDA and CDR2 SQIVND (reference sequence). This CDR3 comprises 14 residues. The CDR3 region has the DNA TGTGCCAGTAGTAGGGACAGGGTCACTTCACCCCTCCACTTT. Translating it yields CASSRDRVTSPLHF.

The chain joins TRBV6-8 to TRBJ1-2; 8 bases map to TRBD1. Germline V gene data show CDR1 as MNHGY and CDR2 as SAAAGT. The CDR3 sequence is 14 residues long. The J segment lost 8 bases and the V segment lost 4 bases, leaving 9 bases of the junction unmatched. The CDR3, as DNA: TGTGCCAGCAGTTTAACCGGGACAGGAAGCGGCTACACCTTC. Encoded protein: CASSLTGTGSGYTF.

V and J are TRBV29-1 and TRBJ2-5; perhaps TRBD2 as D (6 bases). The V and J ends lost 6 bases and 3 bases respectively, with 14 bases between them. The CDR3 loop spans 13 amino acids. Germline V gives CDR1 SQVTM, CDR2 ANQGSEA. In nucleotides, the CDR3 is TGCAGCGTGGGAAAATCGGGGGAAGAGACCCAGTACTTC. Its protein is CSVGKSGEETQYF.

This clone was counted a few times. The V call is TRBV29-1, the J call TRBJ1-1; 10 bases are a match to TRBD1. The CDR3 loop spans 13 amino acids. Germline lookup yields CDR1 SQVTM and CDR2 ANQGSEA. V gave up 7 bases and J gave up 2 bases; unmatched junction bases: 4. In nucleotides, the CDR3 is TGCAGCGCGGAGACAGGGGGCAACACTGAAGCTTTCTTT. Translation: CSAETGGNTEAFF. Filled out from reference TRBV29-1 and TRBJ1-1, the complete variable domain reads SAVISQKPSRDICQRGTSLTIQCQVDSQVTMMFWYRQQPGQSLTLIATANQGSEATYESGFVIDKFPISRPNLTFSTLTVSNMSPEDSSIYLCSAETGGNTEAFFGQGTRLTVV.

The rearrangement joins TRBV12-5 to TRBJ2-1; D ambiguous. CDR1 is LGHNT, CDR2 FRNRAP, per germline. V shed 0 bases and J shed 7 bases, with 16 bases lying between them. This CDR3 contains 16 residues. CDR3 residues: CASGLVPGTLGNEQFF. For the CDR3, the DNA is TGTGCTAGTGGTTTGGTACCGGGCACTTTGGGGAATGAGCAGTTCTTC.

V is TRBV12-5 and J is TRBJ2-2; D gene uncertain. The CDR3 runs 14 residues. V gave up 2 bases and J gave up 0 bases, with 4 bases separating them. Germline CDR1 reads LGHNT; CDR2 reads FRNRAP. CDR3 DNA sequence: TGTGCTAGTGGTTTGTACCCGAACACCGGGGAGCTGTTTTTT. Amino acid sequence: CASGLYPNTGELFF.

This chain connects TRBV19 to TRBJ2-1, with 7 bases identical to TRBD1. Per germline, CDR1 LNHDA and CDR2 SQIVND (reference sequence). Trimming cost V 5 bases and J 2 bases; bases outside gene matches: 6. There are 15 residues in the CDR3. The CDR3 is CASSSNGQAYNEQFF. The CDR3 DNA reads as TGTGCCAGTAGTTCAAACGGACAGGCCTACAATGAGCAGTTCTTC.

The CDR3 bases are TGTGCCAGCAGTGGGACAGCACTAGGGGACACCATATATTTT. It translates to CASSGTALGDTIYF. The V call is TRBV25-1, the J call TRBJ1-3; D might be TRBD1 (6 bases). CDR1 and CDR2 from the germline V gene are MGHDK and SYGVNS. The CDR3 runs to 14 residues. Trimming took off 4 bases at V and 8 bases at J, with 15 bases between the two ends.

This chain joins TRBV29-1 and TRBJ2-5; unclear D gene. CDR3 length equals 13 residues. Trimming stripped 2 bases from V and 5 bases from J, with 12 bases between. Germline CDR1 and CDR2: SQVTM and ANQGSEA. CDR3 DNA: TGCAGCGTTGAACGGACGTCCCGGGAGACCCAGTACTTC. Its protein is CSVERTSRETQYF.

The CDR3 region has the DNA TGTGCCAGTAGTATTCAGGGAGGGGGTGAAAAACTGTTTTTT. Encoded protein: CASSIQGGGEKLFF. This chain links TRBV19 with TRBJ1-4; D perhaps matches TRBD1 (6 bases). V lost 3 bases, J lost 7 bases, and 12 bases lay in between. The CDR3 has 14 amino acids. Germline-derived CDR1 and CDR2 are LNHDA and SQIVND (reference sequence).

This clone has a handful of counts. The rearrangement uses TRBV18 and TRBJ1-4; 10 nucleotides match TRBD1. Trimming removed 3 bases from V and 1 base from J; junction bases left unmatched: 2. This CDR3 contains 16 residues. In germline, CDR1 is KGHSH, CDR2 LQKENI. The CDR3 protein is CASSPGQGLTNEKLFF. CDR3 DNA: TGTGCCAGCTCACCGGGACAGGGGCTAACTAATGAAAAACTGTTTTTT.

This sequence joins TRBV11-3 and TRBJ2-3, with TRBD1 as a possible D gene (6 bases). The V gene lost 5 bases and the J gene lost 2 bases, with 17 bases spanning the gap. Germline V CDR1 and CDR2: SGHNT, YENEEA. This CDR3 spans 16 amino acids. CDR3 sequence (DNA): TGTGCCAGCAGCCCCCTTACGGGACACCTCACAGATACGCAGTATTTT. It encodes CASSPLTGHLTDTQYF. Looking up the rest from reference TRBV11-3 and TRBJ2-3 gives the full variable domain: EAGVVQSPRYKIIEKKQPVAFWCNPISGHNTLYWYLQNLGQGPELLIRYENEEAVDDSQLPKDRFSAERLKGVDSTLKIQPAELGDSAVYLCASSPLTGHLTDTQYFGPGTRLTVL.

The chain carries TRBV1 and TRBJ2-1; whether TRBD1, the table's D call, matches the DNA was not checked. TRBV1 is deemed a pseudogene. The length of the CDR3 is 16 residues. CDR3 sequence: CASSQDRSRGNNEQFF. The CDR3 DNA reads TGCGCCAGCAGCCAAGATAGGAGCAGGGGTAACAATGAGCAGTTCTTC.

V is TRBV19 and J is TRBJ1-6; D is possibly TRBD1 (6 bases). The CDR3 covers 15 residues. Looked up from germline, CDR1 is LNHDA and CDR2 is SQIVND (reference sequence). V was clipped by 2 bases and J by 4 bases, with 9 bases between them. The CDR3 sequence: CASSISGQYNSPLHF. The DNA of the CDR3 is TGTGCCAGTAGTATATCTGGACAGTATAATTCACCCCTCCACTTT.

The chain combines TRBV19 with TRBJ2-2, with D possibly matching TRBD2 (6 bases). Trimming pared 4 bases from V and 0 bases from J, leaving 9 bases between. The CDR3 length is 15 residues. In germline, CDR1 is LNHDA, CDR2 SQIVND (reference sequence). CDR3 region: CASSRPGANTGELFF. CDR3 coding DNA: TGTGCCAGTAGTAGGCCGGGGGCGAACACCGGGGAGCTGTTTTTT.

The chain combines TRBV6-7 with TRBJ1-3; D possibly corresponds to TRBD1 (5 bases). TRBV6-7 is filed as an ORF, its function uncertain. Trimming stripped 5 bases from V and 0 bases from J, with 17 bases between. This CDR3 has 17 residues. The CDR3 DNA reads as TGTGCCAGCAGTGAATTCCCACGGGGGAACTCTGGAAACACCATATATTTT. Its protein is CASSEFPRGNSGNTIYF.

J is TRBJ1-6 and V is TRBV25-1; D not resolved. The germline CDR1 and CDR2 sequences are MGHDK and SYGVNS. The CDR3 length is 12 residues. The ends were cut back, 6 bases at V and 8 bases at J, with 8 bases in the middle. Written as DNA, the CDR3 is TGTGCCAGCAGCCCATCGTATTCACCCCTCCACTTT. This gives the protein CASSPSYSPLHF.

The V and J genes are TRBV30 and TRBJ2-5; 10 bases match TRBD2. V lost 4 bases, J lost 4 bases, and 6 bases stayed unmatched. Germline V lookup: CDR1 GTSNPN, CDR2 SVGIG (reference sequence). The CDR3 extends over 14 amino acids. The DNA of the CDR3 is TGTGCCTGGAAAGTAGCGGGGGGTGGAGAGACCCAGTACTTC. This gives the protein CAWKVAGGGETQYF. Looking up the rest from reference TRBV30 and TRBJ2-5 gives the full variable domain: SQTIHQWPATLVQPVGSPLSLECTVEGTSNPNLYWYRQAAGRGLQLLFYSVGIGQISSEVPQNLSASRPQDRQFILSSKKLLLSDSGFYLCAWKVAGGGETQYFGPGTRLLVL.

The rearrangement uses TRBV6-8 and TRBJ1-3; 9 bases line up with TRBD1. Germline lookup yields CDR1 MNHGY and CDR2 SAAAGT. V lost 10 bases to trimming and J lost 0 bases; unmatched junction nucleotides: 10. This CDR3 spans 16 amino acids. The DNA of the CDR3 is TGTGCCATCAATCAACAGGGGGCCGACTCTGGAAACACCATATATTTT. Residues: CAINQQGADSGNTIYF.

This clone was found a few times. The gene calls are TRBV15 and TRBJ2-1, with D tentatively TRBD2 (7 bases). Trimming removed 4 bases at V and 0 bases at J, with 13 bases between. The CDR3 extends over 16 amino acids. Germline loops: CDR1 LNHNV, CDR2 YYDKDF (reference sequence). The CDR3 protein is CATSITGGRSYNEQFF. The CDR3 DNA reads TGTGCCACCAGCATCACCGGGGGGCGCTCCTACAATGAGCAGTTCTTC.

J is TRBJ1-1 and V is TRBV30, with 8 bases lining up with TRBD1. V trimming: 3 bases; J trimming: 3 bases; junction bases outside the gene matches: 12. This CDR3 is built from 16 residues. Germline V gene lookup returns CDR1 GTSNPN and CDR2 SVGIG (reference sequence). CDR3 nucleotides: TGTGCCTGGAGCGAGGGTGTCAGGGGGCGGGACACTGAAGCTTTCTTT. Translated, it gives CAWSEGVRGRDTEAFF.

This clone was counted a few times. The chain has TRBV28 and TRBJ1-5, with 8 bases aligning to TRBD1. Trimming removed 6 bases from V and 2 bases from J; junction bases left unmatched: 9. CDR1 is MDHEN and CDR2 is SYDVKM in the germline V gene. This CDR3 is built from 16 residues. The CDR3 DNA follows: TGTGCCAGCAGGGGACCTTCAGGGGGCGGCAATCAGCCCCAGCATTTT. It translates to CASRGPSGGGNQPQHF.